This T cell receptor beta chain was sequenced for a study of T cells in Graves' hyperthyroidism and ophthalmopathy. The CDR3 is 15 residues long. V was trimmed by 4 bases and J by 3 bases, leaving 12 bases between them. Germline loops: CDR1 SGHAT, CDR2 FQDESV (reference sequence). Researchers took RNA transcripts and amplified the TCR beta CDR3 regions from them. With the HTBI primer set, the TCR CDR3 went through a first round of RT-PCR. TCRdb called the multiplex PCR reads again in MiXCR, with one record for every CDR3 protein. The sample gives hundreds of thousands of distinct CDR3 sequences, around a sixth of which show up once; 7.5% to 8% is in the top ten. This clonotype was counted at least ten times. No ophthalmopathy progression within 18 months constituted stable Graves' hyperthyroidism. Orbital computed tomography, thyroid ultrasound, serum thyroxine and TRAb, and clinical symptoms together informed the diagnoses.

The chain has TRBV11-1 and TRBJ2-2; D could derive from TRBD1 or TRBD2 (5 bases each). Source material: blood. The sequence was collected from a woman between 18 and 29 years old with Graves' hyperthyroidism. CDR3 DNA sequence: TGTGCCAGCAGCTGGGGACCCCGGGACACCGGGGAGCTGTTTTTT. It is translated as CASSWGPRDTGELFF.